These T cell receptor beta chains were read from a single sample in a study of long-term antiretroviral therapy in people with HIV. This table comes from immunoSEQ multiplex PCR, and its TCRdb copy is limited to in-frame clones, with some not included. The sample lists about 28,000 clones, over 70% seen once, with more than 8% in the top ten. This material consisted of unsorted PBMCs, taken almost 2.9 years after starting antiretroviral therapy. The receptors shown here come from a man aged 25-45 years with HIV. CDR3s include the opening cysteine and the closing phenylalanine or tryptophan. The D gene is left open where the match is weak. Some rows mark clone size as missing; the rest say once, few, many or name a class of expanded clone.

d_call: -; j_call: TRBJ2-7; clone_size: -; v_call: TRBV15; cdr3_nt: TGTGCCACCAGCAGAGATCACCCCACCCCTGGACCCTACAACTTC; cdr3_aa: CATSRDHPTPGPYNF
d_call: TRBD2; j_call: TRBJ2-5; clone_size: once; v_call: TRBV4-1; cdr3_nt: TGCGCCAGCAGCCCCACCCGGGGGGGCCAAGAGACCCAGTACTTC; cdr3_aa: CASSPTRGGQETQYF
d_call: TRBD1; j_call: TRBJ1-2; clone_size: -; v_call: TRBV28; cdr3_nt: TGTGCCAGCAGTTACAGGGGGGGTGGCTACACCTTC; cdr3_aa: CASSYRGGGYTF
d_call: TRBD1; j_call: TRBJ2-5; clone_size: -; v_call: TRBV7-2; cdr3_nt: TGTGCCAGCAGCACCTCGGGACAGGGGGGGGAGACCCAGTACTTC; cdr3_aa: CASSTSGQGGETQYF
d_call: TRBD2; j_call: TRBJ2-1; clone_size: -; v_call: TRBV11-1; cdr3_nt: TGTGCCAGCGGGGGGGGACCCGGGGAGCAGTTCTTC; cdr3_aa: CASGGGPGEQFF
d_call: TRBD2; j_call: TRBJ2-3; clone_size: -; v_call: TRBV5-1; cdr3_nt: TGCGCCAGCAGCTTGGCCCGTCGGGGGGGAGCAGATACGCAGTATTTT; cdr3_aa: CASSLARRGGADTQYF
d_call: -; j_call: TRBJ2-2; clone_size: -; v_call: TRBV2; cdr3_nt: TGTGCCAGCAATGGACCGGCGGCAAACACCGGGGAGCTGTTTTTT; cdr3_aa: CASNGPAANTGELFF
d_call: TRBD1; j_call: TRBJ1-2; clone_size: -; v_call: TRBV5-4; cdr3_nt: TGTGCCAGCAGTCCCGGACAGGGACGGTTCTATGGCTACACCTTC; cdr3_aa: CASSPGQGRFYGYTF
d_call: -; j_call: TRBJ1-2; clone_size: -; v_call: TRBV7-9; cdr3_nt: TGTGCCAGCAGCTCAGGAGACTATGGCTACACCTTC; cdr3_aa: CASSSGDYGYTF
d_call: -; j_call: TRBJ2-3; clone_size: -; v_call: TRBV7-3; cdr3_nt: TGTGCCAGCAGCGAAGGTGCAGATACGCAGTATTTT; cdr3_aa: CASSEGADTQYF
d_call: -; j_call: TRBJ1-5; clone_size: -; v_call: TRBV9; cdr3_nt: TGTGCCAGCAGCGTAGCACCCATTCAGCCCCAGCATTTT; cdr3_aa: CASSVAPIQPQHF
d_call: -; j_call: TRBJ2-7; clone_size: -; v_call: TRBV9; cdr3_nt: TGTGCCAGCAGCGTAGACGGGACTGGCGGGGAGCAGTACTTC; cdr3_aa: CASSVDGTGGEQYF
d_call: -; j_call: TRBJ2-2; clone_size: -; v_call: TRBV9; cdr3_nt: TGTGCCAGCAGCCCTGGGTCCGGGGAGCTGTTTTTT; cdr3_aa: CASSPGSGELFF
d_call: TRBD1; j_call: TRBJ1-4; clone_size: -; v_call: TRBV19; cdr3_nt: TGTGCCAGTAGTAGGGACAGGGGCGGAAAACTGTTTTTT; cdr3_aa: CASSRDRGGKLFF
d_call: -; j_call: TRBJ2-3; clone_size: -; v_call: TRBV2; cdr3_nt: TGTGCCAGTCAAGAGGGGTTACGCACAGATACGCAGTATTTT; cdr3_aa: CASQEGLRTDTQYF
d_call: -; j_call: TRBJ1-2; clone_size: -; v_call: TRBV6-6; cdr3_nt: TGTGCCAGCAGTTTTAGAGGACAGTCGGCTGCGCGCACCTTC; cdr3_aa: CASSFRGQSAARTF
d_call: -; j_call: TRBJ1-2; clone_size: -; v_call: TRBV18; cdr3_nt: TGTGCCAGCTCACCACGGCCGGGGGGCGCCGGTGCTAACTATGGCTACACCTTC; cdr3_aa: CASSPRPGGAGANYGYTF
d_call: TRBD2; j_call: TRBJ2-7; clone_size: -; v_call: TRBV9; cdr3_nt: TGTGCCAGCAGCGTCTCCGGACTAGCGGGCGGCGAGCAGTACTTC; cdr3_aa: CASSVSGLAGGEQYF
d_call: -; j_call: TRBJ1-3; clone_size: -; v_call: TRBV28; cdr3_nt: TGTGCCAGCAGTTATAACAGGCTCAGCTCTGGAAACACCATATATTTT; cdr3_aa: CASSYNRLSSGNTIYF
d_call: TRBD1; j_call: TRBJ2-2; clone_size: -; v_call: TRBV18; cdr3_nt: TGTGCCAGCTCACGACAGGGGGGAAACACCGGGGAGCTGTTTTTT; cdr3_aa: CASSRQGGNTGELFF
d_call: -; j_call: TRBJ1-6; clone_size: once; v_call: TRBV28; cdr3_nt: TGTGCCATCAGGCCTACGGGGGCCAAATTTGGACCCCTCCACTTT; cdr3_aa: CAIRPTGAKFGPLHF
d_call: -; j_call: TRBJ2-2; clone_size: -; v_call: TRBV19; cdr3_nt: TGTGCCAGTAGTATTTTGGACAAACGTTCAGGGGAGCTGTTTTTT; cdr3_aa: CASSILDKRSGELFF
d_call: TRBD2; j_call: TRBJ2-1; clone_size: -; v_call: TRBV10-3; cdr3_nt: TGTGCCATCAGTGAGTCTTTGAGCGGGATGGTAGGGTACAATGAGCAGTTCTTC; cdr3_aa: CAISESLSGMVGYNEQFF